The TCR beta chain under discussion was sequenced for a study of cytomegalovirus exposure and HLA in healthy donors. To note about this clone: Its antigen is still unknown.

The CDR3 is 15 residues long. Germline V lookup: CDR1 ENHRY, CDR2 SYGVKD. V lost 3 bases and J lost 1, with 12 bases in between. Study findings and constraints: Analysis was performed later, and it showed HLA-associated TCR beta chains to be more clonally expanded than equally common others. By a later analysis, the bulk of CMV-associated TCR beta chains appeared HLA-restricted.

Amplification used 60 Vbeta primers and 13 Jbeta primers. Clones were sequenced by immunoSEQ multiplex PCR, and TCRdb holds only the in-frame ones, with some missing. The table records some 96,000 clones, approximately 80% of them present only once. The clonotype was recovered from a female donor in good health and CMV-seronegative. The chain joins TRBV10-3 to TRBJ1-1; D not certain. Input material: PBMCs. The CDR3 nucleotides read TGTGCCATCAGTGACCCCCGAACAACGAACACTGAAGCTTTCTTT. Amino acid sequence: CAISDPRTTNTEAFF.